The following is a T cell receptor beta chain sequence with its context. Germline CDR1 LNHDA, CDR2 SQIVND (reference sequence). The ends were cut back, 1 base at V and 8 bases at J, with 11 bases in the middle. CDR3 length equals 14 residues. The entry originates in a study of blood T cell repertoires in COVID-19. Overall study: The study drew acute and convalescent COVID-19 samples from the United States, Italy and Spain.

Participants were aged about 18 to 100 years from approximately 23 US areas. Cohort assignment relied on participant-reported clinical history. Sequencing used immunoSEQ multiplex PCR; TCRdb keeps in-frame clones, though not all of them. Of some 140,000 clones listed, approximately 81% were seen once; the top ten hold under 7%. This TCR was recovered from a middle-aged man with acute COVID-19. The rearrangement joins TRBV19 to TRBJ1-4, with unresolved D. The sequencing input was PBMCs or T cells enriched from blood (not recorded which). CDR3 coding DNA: TGTGCCAGTAGTATAGCACCCTACCACGAAAAACTGTTTTTT. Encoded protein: CASSIAPYHEKLFF.